The entry below gives a single TCR beta chain sequence along with its context. No cognate antigen has been identified for it. Base qualities are not recorded, but no much larger clone differs from it by a single base. Receptors were amplified or captured by RT-PCR. Sequenced using an Illumina HiSeq 2500. TCRdb trimmed public reads at Q25 via fastp, called clones via MiXCR and kept in-frame beta chains. Entries that share a CDR3 protein sequence are merged under the most common genes and DNA. The sample records over 300,000 distinct CDR3 sequences, 20% to 25% of which are singletons. In total, the top ten clones hold more than 8.5% of the sample. The data are from a study of response to subunit inactivated influenza vaccine (dated 2018 in TCRdb). With regard to the full study: The study used deep quantitative T cell receptor repertoire profiling to track responses to a trivalent subunit inactivated influenza vaccine.

Overall results and qualifications from the work: The authors suggested that each seasonal influenza vaccination may recruit only a limited number of new T cells.

The CDR3, from cysteine to phenylalanine, totals 15 residues. The only DNA kept is the CDR3, 45 bases in frame from the first base. As encoded in the germline V gene (reference sequence), CDR1 is LNHNV while CDR2 is YYDKDF. V is cut by 3 bases and J by 6 bases, and the space between the germline ends is 15 bases. In this chain, TRBV15 is recombined with TRBJ2-1, and possibly TRBD2, on 6 matching bases. Specimen: PBMCs from blood, collected about 19 months after vaccination. This clonotype was sampled from a man between 50 and 75 years old who received an inactivated influenza vaccine. Donor details come from another sample of the same person, matched by shared clones. The encoded CDR3 is CATSSYRSGPNEQFF. The sequenced DNA is TGTGCCACCAGCAGCTACCGTAGCGGACCCAATGAGCAGTTCTTC.